These 15 T cell receptor beta chains were sequenced from one sample in a study of technical replicates of blood from several donors (dated by TCRdb to 2015 to 2018). Library construction relied on the immunoSEQ multiplex PCR assay. TCRdb took this table from immuneACCESS and kept in-frame rearrangements with V and J called. Such tables lack part of the clones; where checked against another copy, unresolved V genes explain under half of the gap, and the rest is unexplained. The sample table lists under 95,000 clones, roughly 94% of them with a count of one. Approximately 0.25% of the sample is in the top ten clones. The sequenced sample was T cells isolated from PBMCs. Receptors were obtained from a human donor in good health.

The rearrangement uses TRBV18 and TRBJ1-4, with 7 bases identical to TRBD1. From germline, CDR1 is KGHSH and CDR2 LQKENI. V shed 2 bases, J shed 6 bases, and the junction held 3 bases outside the gene matches. The CDR3 extends over 14 amino acids. The CDR3 here is CASSPRQGDEKLFF. The CDR3 region has the DNA TGTGCCAGCTCACCAAGACAGGGCGATGAAAAACTGTTTTTT.

This chain uses TRBV4-1 with TRBJ2-6, with 11 bases identical to TRBD1. The J segment lost 13 bases and the V segment lost 1 base, leaving 3 bases of the junction unmatched. Germline V gene data show CDR1 as MGHRA and CDR2 as YSYEKL. This CDR3 region has 14 residues. CDR3 residues: CASSQGGTGGVLTF. In nucleotides, the CDR3 is TGCGCCAGCAGCCAAGGAGGGACAGGGGGAGTCCTGACTTTC.

V is TRBV30 and J is TRBJ2-2; D uncertain. Trimming took off 4 bases at V and 0 bases at J, with 6 bases between the two ends. CDR3 length: 13 residues. Germline loops: CDR1 GTSNPN, CDR2 SVGIG (reference sequence). CDR3 residues: CAWNLANTGELFF. The DNA of the CDR3 is TGTGCCTGGAATTTAGCGAACACCGGGGAGCTGTTTTTT.

V gene TRBV28 combines with J gene TRBJ2-5, with 10 positions matching TRBD2. The V and J ends lost 7 bases and 4 bases, in that order; junction bases with no gene match: 9. CDR3 size: 15 residues. Germline V lookup: CDR1 MDHEN, CDR2 SYDVKM. The CDR3, as DNA: TGTGCCAGCACCCCGGCTCTAGCGGGAGCAGAGACCCAGTACTTC. This sequence encodes CASTPALAGAETQYF.

Only one count was recorded for this clone. The chain carries TRBV20-1 and TRBJ2-7; a possible D gene is TRBD2 (5 bases). The CDR3 loop spans 11 amino acids. Germline assignment: CDR1 DFQATT and CDR2 SNEGSKA (reference sequence). Deletions cut 2 bases from V and 9 bases from J, with 11 bases between. CDR3 loop: CSARTGFGQYF. The DNA for the CDR3 is TGCAGTGCTAGAACGGGATTTGGGCAGTACTTC.

The chain recombines TRBV18 with TRBJ1-2; the D is unclear. Germline values: CDR1 KGHSH, CDR2 LQKENI. Trimming took off 5 bases at V and 8 bases at J, with 18 bases between the two ends. The CDR3 sequence is 14 residues long. The CDR3 is CASSSRREPGGYTF. CDR3 DNA: TGTGCCAGCTCATCACGTCGGGAACCTGGGGGCTACACCTTC.

The CDR3 DNA is TGTGCCAGCAGTCCACCGACAGGGGGCACGACTGAAGCTTTCTTT. Translated, it gives CASSPPTGGTTEAFF. The rearrangement joins TRBV28 to TRBJ1-1, with 10 positions matching TRBD1. Germline CDR1 is MDHEN and CDR2 is SYDVKM. The junction had 8 bases not matched to a gene; V was cut back by 5 bases and J by 5 bases. The CDR3 spans 15 residues. The whole variable domain, filled in from reference TRBV28 and TRBJ1-1, reads DVKVTQSSRYLVKRTGEKVFLECVQDMDHENMFWYRQDPGLGLRLIYFSYDVKMKEKGDIPEGYSVSREKKERFSLILESASTNQTSMYLCASSPPTGGTTEAFFGQGTRLTVV.

V gene TRBV4-1 combines with J gene TRBJ2-7; 8 bases line up with TRBD2. The CDR3 contains 17 residues. Germline CDR1 and CDR2: MGHRA and YSYEKL. Unmatched junction bases numbered 10, after V lost 1 base and J lost 2 bases. CDR3 DNA: TGCGCCAGCAGCCAAGGAGCCCATAGCGGGGCCCCCTACGAGCAGTACTTC. It translates to CASSQGAHSGAPYEQYF.

This clone has just one count. J is TRBJ1-2 and V is TRBV27; D is uncertain. Looked up from germline, CDR1 is MNHEY and CDR2 is SMNVEV (reference sequence). The CDR3 sequence is 17 residues long. V was trimmed by 6 bases and J by 3 bases, leaving 23 bases between them. CDR3 nucleotides: TGTGCCAGCAGGAGAGGCGAAGGCTGGATCCCCGACTATGGCTACACCTTC. This encodes CASRRGEGWIPDYGYTF.

The chain links TRBV27 to TRBJ1-2; the match to TRBD1 covers 7 bases. The length of the CDR3 is 13 residues. After removal of 0 bases from V and 5 bases from J, the junction contained 0 bases not matched to a gene. Germline lookup yields CDR1 MNHEY and CDR2 SMNVEV (reference sequence). Here the CDR3 reads CASSLSTGYGYTF. DNA for the CDR3: TGTGCCAGCAGTTTATCGACAGGGTATGGCTACACCTTC.

This chain connects TRBV6-6 to TRBJ1-1, with a tentative D call TRBD1 (6 bases). The CDR3 has 15 residues. Trimming removed 5 bases at V and 4 bases at J, with 17 bases between. CDR1 and CDR2 from the germline V gene are MNHNY and SVGAGI (reference sequence). The CDR3 loop reads CASSTTTGGPTEAFF. DNA for the CDR3: TGTGCCAGCAGTACGACTACGGGGGGCCCCACTGAAGCTTTCTTT.

This chain links TRBV6-5 with TRBJ2-7, with 10 bases identical to TRBD2. The CDR3 is 15 amino acids. The germline V gene encodes CDR1 MNHEY and CDR2 SVGAGI. Trimming removed 5 bases from V and 5 bases from J; junction bases left unmatched: 9. CDR3 amino acids: CASSHRGLAADEQYF. DNA for the CDR3: TGTGCCAGCAGTCACCGAGGACTAGCGGCGGACGAGCAGTACTTC.

The rearrangement joins TRBV11-3 to TRBJ1-1, with 7 bases identical to TRBD1. Germline trimming cut 6 bases from V and 1 base from J; bases unmatched to any gene: 5. Germline V gives CDR1 SGHNT, CDR2 YENEEA. This CDR3 is 14 amino acids long. CDR3 bases: TGTGCCAGCAGTTCGCGGACAGGGAACACTGAAGCTTTCTTT. Protein product: CASSSRTGNTEAFF. Full variable domain (outside the CDR3, taken from reference TRBV11-3 and TRBJ1-1): EAGVVQSPRYKIIEKKQPVAFWCNPISGHNTLYWYLQNLGQGPELLIRYENEEAVDDSQLPKDRFSAERLKGVDSTLKIQPAELGDSAVYLCASSSRTGNTEAFFGQGTRLTVV.

This chain uses TRBV5-1 with TRBJ2-3, with 8 nucleotides matching TRBD1. In germline, CDR1 is SGHRS, CDR2 YFSETQ. The CDR3 is 15 amino acids. The V gene end was trimmed by 6 bases and the J gene end by 0 bases; junction bases not matched to a gene: 6. CDR3 nucleotide sequence: TGCGCCAGCAACCAAGGACAGGGAAGCACAGATACGCAGTATTTT. As protein: CASNQGQGSTDTQYF.

The chain combines TRBV15 with TRBJ1-2; D uncertain. Germline V gene lookup returns CDR1 LNHNV and CDR2 YYDKDF (reference sequence). V lost 3 bases, J lost 7 bases, and 12 bases lay in between. The CDR3 has 13 residues. The CDR3 nucleotides read TGTGCCACCAGCAGTCCCGCGGGCCGTGGCTACACCTTC. The encoded protein is CATSSPAGRGYTF.